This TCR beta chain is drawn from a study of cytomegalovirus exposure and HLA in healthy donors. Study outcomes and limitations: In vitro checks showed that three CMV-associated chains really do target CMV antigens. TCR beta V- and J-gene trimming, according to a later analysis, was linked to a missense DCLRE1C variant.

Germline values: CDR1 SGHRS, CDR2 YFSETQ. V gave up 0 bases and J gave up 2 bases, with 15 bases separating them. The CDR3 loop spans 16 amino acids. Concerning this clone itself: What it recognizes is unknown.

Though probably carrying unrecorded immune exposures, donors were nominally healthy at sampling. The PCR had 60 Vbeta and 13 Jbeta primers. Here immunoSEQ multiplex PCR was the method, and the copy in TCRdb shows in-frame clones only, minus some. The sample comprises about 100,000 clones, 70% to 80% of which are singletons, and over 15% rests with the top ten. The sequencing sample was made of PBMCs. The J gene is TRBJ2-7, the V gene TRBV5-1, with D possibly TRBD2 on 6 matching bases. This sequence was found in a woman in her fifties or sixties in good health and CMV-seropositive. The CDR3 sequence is CASSLVGGLATYEQYF. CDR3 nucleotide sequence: TGCGCCAGCAGCTTGGTCGGAGGGCTAGCCACCTACGAGCAGTACTTC.